In this sample, the clone carrying this T cell receptor beta chain turned up once. Its antigen remains unknown. This entry is derived from a study of shared clonotypes between healthy human individuals. Study findings and constraints: Represented diversity, genetic and exposure-history alike, was limited by few donors.

The method was immunoSEQ multiplex PCR; TCRdb's version includes in-frame clones alone and lacks a portion of them. The sample shows roughly 770,000 clones, 96% of them seen only once. CD45RO-negative cells were positively selected for CCR7, leaving out terminally differentiated effector memory CD45RA+ cells. CDR1 and CDR2 (germline): SQVTM, ANQGSEA. The CDR3 has 15 residues. The V and J ends lost 4 bases and 5 bases, in that order; junction bases with no gene match: 10. V and J are TRBV29-1 and TRBJ2-1; 8 bases are a match to TRBD2. Sequenced: naive CD8+ T cells sorted from blood. The receptor was derived from a man aged 25-45 years in good health. The CDR3 DNA sequence: TGCAGCGTTGGCAGGATCAGCGGGAGACACAATGAGCAGTTCTTC. Translated, it gives CSVGRISGRHNEQFF.